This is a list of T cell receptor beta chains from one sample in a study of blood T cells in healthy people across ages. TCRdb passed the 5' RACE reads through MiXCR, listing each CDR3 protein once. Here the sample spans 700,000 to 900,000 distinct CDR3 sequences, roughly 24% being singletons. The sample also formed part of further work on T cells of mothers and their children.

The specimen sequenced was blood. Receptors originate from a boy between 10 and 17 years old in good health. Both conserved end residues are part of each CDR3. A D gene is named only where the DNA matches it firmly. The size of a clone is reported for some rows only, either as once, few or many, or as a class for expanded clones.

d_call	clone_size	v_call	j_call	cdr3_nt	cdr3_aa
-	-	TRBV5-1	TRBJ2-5	TGCGCCAGCAGCTCCGGCAGGGGAGGCCAAGAGACCCAGTACTTC	CASSSGRGGQETQYF
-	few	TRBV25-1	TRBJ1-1	TGTGCCAGCAGTGTCGTGAACACTGAAGCTTTCTTT	CASSVVNTEAFF
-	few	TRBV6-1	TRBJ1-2	TGTGCCAGCAGTGAGGACGGACTAAGGGGCTACACCTTC	CASSEDGLRGYTF
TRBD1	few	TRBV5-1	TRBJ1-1	TGCGCCAGCCGAAACCCCGGGACAGGAGTTATGAACACTGAAGCTTTCTTT	CASRNPGTGVMNTEAFF
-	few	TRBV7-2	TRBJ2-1	TGTGCCAGCAGCGTCCGGGCCTTACTCTACAATGAGCAGTTCTTC	CASSVRALLYNEQFF
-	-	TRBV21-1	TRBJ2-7	TGTGCCGGCAGCAACACAGGGACAGGGTTTCCTGGTGATGCGTCCTACGAGCAGTACTTC	CAGSNTGTGFPGDASYEQYF
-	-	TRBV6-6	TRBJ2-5	TGTGCCAGCAGTGGTGCGTGGCGGGAGACCCAGTACTTC	CASSGAWRETQYF
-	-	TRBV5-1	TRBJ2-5	TGCGCCAGCAGCGCACACGGGGAAGAGACCCAGTACTTC	CASSAHGEETQYF
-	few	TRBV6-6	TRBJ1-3	TGTGCCGGGGGTGGGGGCCTGGCTGGAAACACCATATATTTT	CAGGGGLAGNTIYF
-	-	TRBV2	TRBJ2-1	TGTGCCAGCATATCAGGGTATCGAAGCTCCTACAATGAGCAGTTCTTC	CASISGYRSSYNEQFF
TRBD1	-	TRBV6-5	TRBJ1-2	TGTGCCAGCAGTTTCCTACAGGGGGTATATGGCTACACCTTC	CASSFLQGVYGYTF
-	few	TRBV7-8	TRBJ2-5	TGTGCCAGCAGCTCGGGCCCTCCGGACCAGTACTTC	CASSSGPPDQYF
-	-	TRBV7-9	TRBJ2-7	TGTGCCAGCAGCTTAGGTCCTGACACCTCCTACGAGCAGTACTTC	CASSLGPDTSYEQYF
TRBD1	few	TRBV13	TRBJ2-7	TGTGCCAGCAGCCCGACAGGGGATAAGTCCTACGAGCAGTACTTC	CASSPTGDKSYEQYF
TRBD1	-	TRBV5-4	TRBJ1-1	TGTGCCAGCACCCGGGGGACAGGGCTCACTGAAGCTTTCTTT	CASTRGTGLTEAFF
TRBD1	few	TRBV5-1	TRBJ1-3	TGCGCCAGCCAAACCGGGACAGGGGTGAACACCATATATTTT	CASQTGTGVNTIYF